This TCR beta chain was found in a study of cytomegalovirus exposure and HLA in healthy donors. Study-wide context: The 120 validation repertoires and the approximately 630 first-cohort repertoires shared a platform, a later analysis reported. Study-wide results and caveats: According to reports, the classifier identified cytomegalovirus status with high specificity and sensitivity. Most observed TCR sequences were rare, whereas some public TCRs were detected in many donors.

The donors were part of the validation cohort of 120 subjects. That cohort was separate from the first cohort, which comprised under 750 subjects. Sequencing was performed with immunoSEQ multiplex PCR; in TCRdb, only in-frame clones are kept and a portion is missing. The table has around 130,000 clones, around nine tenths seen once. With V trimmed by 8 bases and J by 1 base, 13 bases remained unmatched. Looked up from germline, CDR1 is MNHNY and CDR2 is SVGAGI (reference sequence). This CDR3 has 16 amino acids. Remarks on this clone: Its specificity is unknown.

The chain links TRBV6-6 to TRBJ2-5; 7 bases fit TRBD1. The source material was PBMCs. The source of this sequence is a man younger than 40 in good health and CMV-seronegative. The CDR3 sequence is CASLPSVGTAQETQYF. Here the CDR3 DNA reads TGTGCCAGCCTCCCCTCGGTTGGGACAGCCCAAGAGACCCAGTACTTC.